This entry lists 29 T cell receptor beta chains sequenced from one sample in a study of blood T cell repertoires in COVID-19. Assay used: immunoSEQ multiplex PCR; TCRdb lists only in-frame clones, some missing. Of tens of thousands of clones in the sample, roughly 82% were seen once. The material sequenced was peripheral blood. These receptors all stem from a man aged 50-59 years with acute or convalescent COVID-19.

This clone was seen more than once but under ten times. V gene TRBV27 combines with J gene TRBJ2-7; 9 nucleotides agree with TRBD2. Germline CDR1 and CDR2: MNHEY and SMNVEV (reference sequence). CDR3 length: 15 residues. V trimming: 3 bases; J trimming: 2 bases; junction bases outside the gene matches: 5. In DNA form, the CDR3 reads TGTGCCAGCAGTTTGGGTCTAGCGGGACCCTACGAGCAGTACTTC. Protein product: CASSLGLAGPYEQYF.

The V gene is TRBV11-2, the J gene TRBJ1-2; D not resolved. Trimming removed 5 bases from V and 3 bases from J, with 16 bases in between. This CDR3 is built from 15 residues. Germline CDR1 and CDR2: SGHAT and FQNNGV. CDR3 nucleotide sequence: TGTGCCAGCAGCCCTAGGACGGGGTGGGACTATGGCTACACCTTC. Translated: CASSPRTGWDYGYTF.

This clone appeared a few times. This chain links TRBV19 with TRBJ2-7, with TRBD1 matching over 7 bases. V dropped 5 bases and J dropped 4; count of bases not matched to a gene: 5. The CDR3 has 13 amino acids. The germline CDR1 and CDR2 sequences are LNHDA and SQIVND (reference sequence). The CDR3 coding sequence is TGTGCCAGTAGTTTCGGGGACAGTTACGAGCAGTACTTC. This translates into CASSFGDSYEQYF.

The chain couples TRBV24-1 to TRBJ2-7, with 13 bases fitting TRBD2. The CDR3 has 15 residues. Germline loops: CDR1 KGHDR, CDR2 SFDVKD. J lost 2 bases, V lost 9 bases, and 6 bases had no gene match. The CDR3 DNA reads as TGTGCCACCTCTAAAGGACTAGCGGGGGCCTACGAGCAGTACTTC. It encodes CATSKGLAGAYEQYF.

V usage is TRBV3-1 (or the pseudogene TRBV3-2) and J usage is TRBJ2-7; D possibly corresponds to TRBD1 (5 bases). The length of the CDR3 is 16 residues. Germline V gene data show CDR1 as LGHDT and CDR2 as YNNKEL (reference sequence). V was clipped by 1 base and J by 0 bases, with 13 bases between them. The CDR3 reads CASSQVTGPSSYEQYF. The CDR3 DNA reads TGTGCCAGCAGCCAAGTCACAGGCCCGAGCTCCTACGAGCAGTACTTC.

A few counts support this clone. CDR3 nucleotides: TGTGCCAGCAAGCGGGGGGGGGCCTACGAGCAGTACTTC. Residues: CASKRGGAYEQYF. The chain recombines TRBV6-6 with TRBJ2-7, with 10 nucleotides matching TRBD2. This CDR3 is 13 amino acids long. Losses at the gene ends were 7 bases for V and 2 bases for J; bases not matched to a gene: 2. Germline V gene lookup returns CDR1 MNHNY and CDR2 SVGAGI (reference sequence).

The chain carries TRBV7-8 and TRBJ1-2, with unresolved D. The CDR3 covers 12 residues. V dropped 4 bases and J dropped 12 bases, with 15 bases sitting between them. Germline V gene data show CDR1 as SGHVS and CDR2 as FQNEAQ. CDR3: CASSSGSRENTF. The CDR3 coding sequence is TGTGCCAGCAGCTCCGGGTCCCGGGAGAACACCTTC.

The chain couples TRBV7-6 to TRBJ1-6; D is unclear. V was trimmed by 1 base and J by 14 bases, leaving 15 bases between them. This CDR3 is built from 14 residues. The germline gives CDR1 SGHVS, CDR2 FNYEAQ. The CDR3 nucleotides read TGTGCCAGCAGCTTAGTAACTGAGGGAGAGACCCTCCACTTT. It yields the protein CASSLVTEGETLHF.

V gene TRBV19 combines with J gene TRBJ2-2; no firm D call. V was trimmed by 3 bases and J by 0 bases, leaving 14 bases between them. The CDR3 is made up of 17 amino acids. From germline, CDR1 is LNHDA and CDR2 SQIVND (reference sequence). As DNA, the CDR3 is TGTGCCAGTAGTATTCTCCCGACAATAACGAACACCGGGGAGCTGTTTTTT. Residues: CASSILPTITNTGELFF.

The V and J genes are TRBV11-3 and TRBJ2-3; TRBD1 aligns across 8 bases. CDR1 and CDR2 from the germline V gene are SGHNT and YENEEA. CDR3 length: 15 residues. V trimming: 5 bases; J trimming: 2 bases; junction bases outside the gene matches: 6. The CDR3 coding sequence is TGTGCCAGCAGCCCCGGGACAGGAAACACAGATACGCAGTATTTT. Its translation: CASSPGTGNTDTQYF.

This chain uses TRBV21-1 with TRBJ1-1. TRBV21-1 is given as a pseudogene. The CDR3 runs to 16 residues. Here the CDR3 DNA reads TGTGCCAGCAGTCCCCACGCTTCCGCGAGTTTAACTGAAGCTTTCTTT. Amino acids: CASSPHASASLTEAFF.

The chain is built from TRBV27 and TRBJ2-5; perhaps TRBD1 as D (6 bases). The CDR3 extends over 15 amino acids. CDR1 is MNHEY, CDR2 SMNVEV, per germline (reference sequence). Trimming cost V 8 bases and J 3 bases, with 19 bases left between them. CDR3 DNA sequence: TGTGCCAGCTCCAGTATTGGGGGCGAGGAAGAGACCCAGTACTTC. Translation gives CASSSIGGEEETQYF.

The chain uses TRBV7-2 and TRBJ1-5; D is ambiguous. Germline V lookup: CDR1 SGHTA, CDR2 FQGNSA. The V end lost 2 bases, the J end lost 6 bases, and 20 bases lay between the germline ends. This CDR3 contains 17 residues. The CDR3 DNA sequence: TGTGCCAGCAGCTTAAGGAGTGGAATGAAGGTAGCTCAGCCCCAGCATTTT. This gives the protein CASSLRSGMKVAQPQHF. Based on the CDR3 plus reference TRBV7-2 and TRBJ1-5, the full variable domain is GAGVSQSPSNKVTEKGKDVELRCDPISGHTALYWYRQSLGQGLEFLIYFQGNSAPDKSGLPSDRFSAERTGGSVSTLTIQRTQQEDSAVYLCASSLRSGMKVAQPQHFGDGTRLSIL.

This clone was counted a few times. The V gene is TRBV3-1 (or the pseudogene TRBV3-2), the J gene TRBJ2-7, with D tentatively TRBD1 (5 bases). There are 12 residues in the CDR3. Germline values: CDR1 LGHDT, CDR2 YNNKEL (reference sequence). V lost 5 bases and J lost 5, with 10 bases in between. The CDR3: CASSFPGNEQYF. The CDR3 DNA is TGTGCCAGCAGCTTTCCAGGGAACGAGCAGTACTTC.

The J gene is TRBJ2-2, the V gene TRBV19, with 7 bases lining up with TRBD1. Trimming cost V 7 bases and J 7 bases; bases outside gene matches: 9. Per germline, CDR1 LNHDA and CDR2 SQIVND (reference sequence). CDR3 length: 14 residues. CDR3 amino acids: CASNGRGYYGELFF. CDR3 coding DNA: TGTGCCAGTAACGGCAGGGGGTACTACGGGGAGCTGTTTTTT.

This rearrangement joins TRBV5-1 to TRBJ2-3; 13 bases agree with TRBD2. J gave up 3 bases and V 0 bases, and 7 bases lay outside the gene matches. CDR3 length: 18 amino acids. The germline CDR1 and CDR2 sequences are SGHRS and YFSETQ. The chain's CDR3 is CASSLAPGLAGETDTQYF. The DNA for the CDR3 is TGCGCCAGCAGCTTGGCCCCCGGACTAGCGGGAGAAACAGATACGCAGTATTTT.

The J gene is TRBJ2-1, the V gene TRBV6-1; 10 positions match TRBD1. Germline V gene lookup returns CDR1 MNHNS and CDR2 SASEGT. The ends lost 3 bases at V and 7 bases at J; junction bases unmatched: 6. CDR3 length equals 15 residues. The CDR3 DNA follows: TGTGCCAGCAGTGAGGGACAGGGGCTAGGGAATGAGCAGTTCTTC. Translation gives CASSEGQGLGNEQFF.

The genes are TRBV4-2 and TRBJ1-2; D not resolved. The CDR3 extends over 16 amino acids. CDR1 and CDR2 from the germline V gene are LGHNA and YNFKEQ. V lost 0 bases and J lost 5, with 16 bases in between. The CDR3 DNA follows: TGTGCCAGCAGCCAAGAAGAGGGAGGGCCCCCTTATGGCTACACCTTC. Amino acid sequence: CASSQEEGGPPYGYTF.

The chain is built from TRBV6-5 and TRBJ2-3; TRBD1 agrees at 10 bases. The V gene's germline CDR1 is MNHEY and CDR2 SVGAGI. CDR3 length: 14 amino acids. Trimming took 7 bases from V and 3 from J; bases not matched to a gene: 4. CDR3 loop: CASTRDRGTDTQYF. CDR3 nucleotide sequence: TGTGCCAGCACGAGGGACAGGGGAACAGATACGCAGTATTTT.

DNA of the CDR3: TGTGCCAGCAGCAAACAGACAGGGAACTATGGCTACACCTTC. Protein sequence: CASSKQTGNYGYTF. The J gene is TRBJ1-2, the V gene TRBV9; TRBD1 aligns across 7 bases. Germline V gene data show CDR1 as SGDLS and CDR2 as YYNGEE. Trimming at V came to 4 bases and at J to 2 bases, leaving 5 bases not matched to a gene. The CDR3 loop spans 14 amino acids. The whole variable domain, remainder taken from reference TRBV9 and TRBJ1-2, is DSGVTQTPKHLITATGQRVTLRCSPRSGDLSVYWYQQSLDQGLQFLIQYYNGEERAKGNILERFSAQQFPDLHSELNLSSLELGDSALYFCASSKQTGNYGYTFGSGTRLTVV.

The chain carries TRBV5-8 and TRBJ1-2; D remains ambiguous. The ends were cut back, 9 bases at V and 7 bases at J, with 16 bases in the middle. Germline assignment: CDR1 SGHTS and CDR2 YDEGEE. This CDR3 has 12 amino acids. For the CDR3, the DNA is TGTGCCACCACCAGGAGGGCCGGTGGCTACACCTTC. This encodes CATTRRAGGYTF.

The chain couples TRBV9 to TRBJ2-7; D ambiguous. V was shortened by 4 bases and J by 3 bases, with 11 bases between the two germline ends. The CDR3 has 13 amino acids. The germline CDR1 and CDR2 sequences are SGDLS and YYNGEE. The CDR3 DNA sequence: TGTGCCAGCAGCTACACACCGCTCTACGAGCAGTACTTC. It is translated as CASSYTPLYEQYF.

The chain recombines TRBV25-1 with TRBJ1-1, with D maybe TRBD1 (5 bases). Germline CDR1 and CDR2: MGHDK and SYGVNS. Trimming pared 2 bases from V and 1 base from J, leaving 14 bases between. This CDR3 spans 16 amino acids. The CDR3 nucleotides read TGTGCCAGCAGTGAAGGTCAGGGCAAGAGGAACACTGAAGCTTTCTTT. Amino acid sequence: CASSEGQGKRNTEAFF.

The CDR3 sequence: CASSLPVFVGQVNTEAFF. CDR3 in DNA: TGTGCCAGCAGCTTACCCGTTTTCGTAGGCCAGGTGAACACTGAAGCTTTCTTT. V is TRBV7-9 and J is TRBJ1-1, with D uncertain. CDR1 and CDR2 from the germline V gene are SEHNR and FQNEAQ (reference sequence). The V end was cut by 2 bases, the J end by 0 bases, with 19 bases between. The CDR3 has 18 residues.

The chain uses TRBV7-2 and TRBJ1-2, with 10 bases lining up with TRBD1. The CDR3 loop spans 15 amino acids. Germline CDR1 and CDR2: SGHTA and FQGNSA. The ends lost 4 bases at V and 7 bases at J; junction bases unmatched: 9. CDR3 residues: CASSSGTGDPSGYTF. CDR3 DNA: TGTGCCAGCAGCTCCGGGACAGGGGATCCGAGTGGCTACACCTTC.

The J gene is TRBJ2-1, the V gene TRBV4-1; 12 bases line up with TRBD2. Germline values: CDR1 MGHRA, CDR2 YSYEKL. The CDR3 is 16 residues long. With 0 bases clipped from V and 8 bases from J, the junction kept 5 bases outside the gene matches. CDR3 nucleotide sequence: TGCGCCAGCAGCCAAGAAGGGGCTAGCGGGAGGGATGAGCAGTTCTTC. Protein product: CASSQEGASGRDEQFF.

The J gene is TRBJ2-7, the V gene TRBV9; D possibly corresponds to TRBD1 (6 bases). This CDR3 spans 14 amino acids. From germline, CDR1 is SGDLS and CDR2 YYNGEE. Trimming cost V 4 bases and J 3 bases, with 14 bases left between them. This chain's CDR3 is CASSPSGTNYEQYF. As DNA, the CDR3 is TGTGCCAGCAGCCCATCCGGGACAAACTACGAGCAGTACTTC. The whole variable domain, filled in from reference TRBV9 and TRBJ2-7, reads DSGVTQTPKHLITATGQRVTLRCSPRSGDLSVYWYQQSLDQGLQFLIQYYNGEERAKGNILERFSAQQFPDLHSELNLSSLELGDSALYFCASSPSGTNYEQYFGPGTRLTVT.

The chain couples TRBV4-2 to TRBJ1-5; a possible D gene is TRBD1 (5 bases). The CDR3 covers 14 residues. Deletions cut 0 bases from V and 8 bases from J, with 11 bases between. Germline-derived CDR1 and CDR2 are LGHNA and YNFKEQ. CDR3 loop: CASSQEVGGEPQHF. The CDR3 nucleotides are TGTGCCAGCAGCCAAGAGGTGGGAGGGGAGCCCCAGCATTTT.

The chain combines TRBV15 with TRBJ1-4; perhaps TRBD1 as D (6 bases). CDR1 is LNHNV and CDR2 is YYDKDF in the germline V gene (reference sequence). Deletions cut 5 bases from V and 4 bases from J, with 14 bases between. The CDR3 is 15 residues long. The CDR3 nucleotides are TGTGCCACCAGCGGAAGACAGGAGTATAATGAAAAACTGTTTTTT. Translating gives CATSGRQEYNEKLFF.